This T cell receptor (beta chain) was identified in a study of regulatory T cells in long-lasting Graves disease. Whole-study context: Graves' patients (newly diagnosed) had been on antithyroid drugs under 3 months. Study-wide points: Persistent disease exhibited a predilection for TRBV28, TRBJ1-2 and TRBJ2-5.

Per germline, CDR1 LGHDT and CDR2 YNNKEL (reference sequence). The ends were cut back, 7 bases at V and 3 bases at J, with 7 bases in the middle. The CDR3 consists of 11 residues. There are many counts of this clonotype. Its antigen is as yet unknown. HTBI primers from iRepertoire and Arm-PCR of CDR3 regions yielded the TCR beta libraries. In the original analysis: Segment identification across samples yielded 62 TRBV and 13 to 15 TRBJ segments. TCRdb re-derived calls from the multiplex PCR reads in MiXCR, one entry per CDR3 protein. The V and J calls and clone size come from TCRdb's table, not from the authors' own analysis. The table lists about 540,000 distinct CDR3 sequences, around an eighth of them singletons. Time point reported: newly diagnosed GD, antithyroid drugs for less than 3 months. The TCR library was made from RNA that had been extracted from PBMCs in TRIzol. These data are also associated with another study on T cells in Graves' hyperthyroidism and ophthalmopathy. Per that paper: Also found in blood were most expanded thyroid clonotypes above 0.001.

The rearrangement uses TRBV3-1 and TRBJ2-7; D not resolved. The sample here was peripheral blood mononuclear cells (PBMCs), taken at new diagnosis, from a patient treated with antithyroid drugs. The receptor comes from a man aged 25 to 40 with Graves disease. The CDR3: CASTNFYEQYF. CDR3 in DNA: TGTGCCAGCACAAACTTCTACGAGCAGTACTTC.